This T cell receptor beta chain is drawn from a study of blood T cell repertoires in COVID-19 (dated by TCRdb to the early 2020s). Context from the whole study: Samples covering the acute and convalescent phases of COVID-19 were provided by collaborators in the United States, Italy and Spain. Where HLA class I and class II types were available, the types were taken from metadata supplied by the sample provider, not from assay-based typing. Sample metadata almost always included a de-identified subject ID, COVID-19 status, age in years and sex. Samples came from the ongoing ImmuneRACE study (first 160 participants) plus 1,254 subjects from 6 global collaborators. The material from the prospective study consisted of cDNA or gDNA derived from T cells, B-cell-depleted T cells, or PBMCs. The repertoires were released in a freely available public database intended as a resource for research on the immune response to SARS-CoV-2. Deeply sampled blood TCRbeta repertoires from subjects exposed to, actively infected with, or recovered from COVID-19 were included in the dataset. The research as a whole found: Clinical and demographic metadata were provided uncurated, with the amount varying by source and participant.

TCRbeta CDR3 regions were amplified from genomic DNA by means of the immunoSEQ Assay, a bias-controlled multiplex PCR. The authors processed their data as follows. Within the assay, amplification of reference gene primers was used to estimate how many nucleated cells each sample contained. To quantify the absolute abundance of each unique TCRbeta CDR3 rearrangement, sequence reads were collapsed and filtered. Productive Simpson clonality was computed per sample as the square root of Simpson's diversity index over productive rearrangements. TCRdb limited this immuneACCESS table to in-frame rearrangements with V and J called. A share of clones is missing; checked studies link under half to unresolved V genes, and the rest is unexplained. That table gives V, J and clone size, and the DNA gave D and trimming. Here the sample has some 150,000 clones; more than 80% occur a single time. More than 9.5% of the sample comes from the top ten.

The CDR3 goes from the cysteine to the phenylalanine over 16 residues. Only the CDR3 part of the read is kept: 48 bases, read in frame from the first base. The germline ends are 18 bases apart after V is trimmed by 3 bases and J by 3 bases. CDR1 and CDR2, looked up from the germline V gene, are SGDLS and YYNGEE. Collaborating institutions collected whole blood in K2EDTA tubes following their own protocols. For TCRbeta analysis, collaborators shipped samples in one of three forms: frozen whole blood, isolated PBMCs, or DNA extracted from either of those sample types. Concerning this clone: The target of this receptor is not known. It has no much larger one-base neighbor in the sample; base qualities were not kept.

The TCR sequence derives from a woman of 80 years or more with acute or convalescent COVID-19. This receptor chain uses TRBV9 and TRBJ2-5, with TRBD1 as a weak D call on 6 bases. The sample consisted of peripheral blood. The DNA sequence is given as TGTGCCAGCAGCGCAGGACAGATTGGATCGGAAGAGACCCAGTACTTC. This yields the protein CASSAGQIGSEETQYF.